By frequency, the clone carrying this TCR beta chain registers medium-sized. TCRdb reprocessed the 10x single-cell sequencing reads and stores each CDR3 protein as one record, lacking DNA. Across about 1,100 distinct CDR3 sequences, the top ten clones capture about 10% of the sample. These data come from a study of CD8 T cells in cerebrospinal fluid in Alzheimer's disease. CDR3 length: 13 amino acids. CDR1 and CDR2 (germline): MDHEN, SYDVKM. The source is a human donor in good health. The sample taken for sequencing was cerebrospinal fluid. The J gene is TRBJ2-7, the V gene TRBV28. The CDR3 here is CASRAWLTYEQYF.